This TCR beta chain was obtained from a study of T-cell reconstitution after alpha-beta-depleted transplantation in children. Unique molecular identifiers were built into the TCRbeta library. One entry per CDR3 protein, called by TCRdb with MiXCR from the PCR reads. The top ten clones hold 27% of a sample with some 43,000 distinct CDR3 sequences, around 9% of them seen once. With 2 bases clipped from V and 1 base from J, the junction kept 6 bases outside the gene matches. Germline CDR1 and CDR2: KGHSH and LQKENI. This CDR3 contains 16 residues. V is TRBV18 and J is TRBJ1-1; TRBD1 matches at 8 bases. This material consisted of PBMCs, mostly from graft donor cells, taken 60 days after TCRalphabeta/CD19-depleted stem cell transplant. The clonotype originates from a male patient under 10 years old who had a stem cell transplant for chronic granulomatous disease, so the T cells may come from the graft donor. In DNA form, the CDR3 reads TGTGCCAGCTCACCAAGCCCAGGGGGCCCGAACACTGAAGCTTTCTTT. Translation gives CASSPSPGGPNTEAFF.